In this sample, the clone carrying this T cell receptor (beta chain) turned up a few times. The target antigen is unknown. What was amplified from RNA transcripts were TCR beta CDR3 regions. An initial round of RT-PCR targeting the TCR CDR3 relied on the HTBI primer set. TCRdb re-called the multiplex PCR reads through MiXCR, storing one row per CDR3 protein. The sample has approximately 530,000 distinct CDR3 sequences; about 20% are singletons. Trimming took 9 bases from V and 6 from J, leaving 18 bases between them. CDR1 is SGDLS and CDR2 is YYNGEE in the germline V gene. The CDR3 consists of 13 residues. These data come from a study of T cells in Graves' hyperthyroidism and ophthalmopathy. The study, taken as a whole, reports: Most clonotypes expanded in thyroid above 0.001 were likewise present in blood.

Active moderate-to-severe ophthalmopathy, Clinical Activity Score at least 3, NOSPECS at least 4, under 3 months' duration. Sequenced material: blood. This chain joins TRBV9 and TRBJ1-2; no firm D call. This clonotype originated in a man aged 35-49 years with Graves' ophthalmopathy. This chain's CDR3 is CATPPGSYHGYTF. The CDR3 DNA sequence: TGTGCCACCCCCCCGGGGAGCTATCATGGCTACACCTTC. The full variable domain, in which reference TRBV9 and TRBJ1-2 provide the parts outside the CDR3, is DSGVTQTPKHLITATGQRVTLRCSPRSGDLSVYWYQQSLDQGLQFLIQYYNGEERAKGNILERFSAQQFPDLHSELNLSSLELGDSALYFCATPPGSYHGYTFGSGTRLTVV.